The next 10 T cell receptor beta chains were all read from a single sample in a study of blood T cell repertoires in COVID-19. This table comes from immunoSEQ multiplex PCR, and its TCRdb copy is limited to in-frame clones, with some not included. The repertoire has approximately 210,000 clones, roughly 90% of them found once; the top ten carry 0.75% to 0.95%. The sample consisted of peripheral blood. These TCRs come from a woman in her seventies with acute or convalescent COVID-19.

This clone was seen only once. The chain uses TRBV3-1 (or the pseudogene TRBV3-2) and TRBJ2-1, with 7 nucleotides matching TRBD2. Germline V CDR1 and CDR2: LGHDT, YNNKEL (reference sequence). J was trimmed by 10 bases and V by 1 base; bases with no gene match: 4. The CDR3 covers 13 residues. The CDR3 spells CASSQAGTIEQFF. CDR3 in DNA: TGTGCCAGCAGCCAAGCCGGGACTATCGAGCAGTTCTTC.

For the CDR3, the DNA is TGTGCCAGCAGAGGGACAGTCAATTCACCCCTCCACTTT. Translation gives CASRGTVNSPLHF. The rearrangement uses TRBV2 and TRBJ1-6, with 7 bases lining up with TRBD1. The CDR3 is 13 residues long. Per the germline V gene, CDR1 is SNHLY and CDR2 is FYNNEI. J gave up 7 bases and V 6 bases, and 3 bases lay outside the gene matches.

This rearrangement joins TRBV5-1 to TRBJ2-7, with D possibly TRBD1 on 6 matching bases. CDR3 length equals 16 residues. The germline gives CDR1 SGHRS, CDR2 YFSETQ. Trimming removed 4 bases from V and 1 base from J, with 18 bases in between. CDR3 protein: CASSVVPTGASYEQYF. DNA of the CDR3: TGCGCCAGCAGCGTCGTGCCGACAGGAGCTTCCTACGAGCAGTACTTC.

This clone was picked up one time. The chain is built from TRBV3-1 (or the pseudogene TRBV3-2) and TRBJ1-1, with D unclear. Germline V gives CDR1 LGHDT, CDR2 YNNKEL (reference sequence). The V gene lost 0 bases and the J gene lost 2 bases, with 13 bases spanning the gap. This CDR3 is built from 16 residues. CDR3 amino acids: CASSQEVGRANTEAFF. The CDR3 region has the DNA TGTGCCAGCAGCCAAGAAGTGGGCAGAGCCAACACTGAAGCTTTCTTT.

The gene calls are TRBV10-1 and TRBJ1-3; D is unclear. Trimming removed 4 bases at V and 4 bases at J, with 8 bases between. CDR1 WNHNN and CDR2 SYGVQD come from the germline V gene (reference sequence). CDR3 length: 13 residues. The CDR3 nucleotides read TGCGCCAGCAGTGCAGCGATCGGAAACACCATATATTTT. Protein: CASSAAIGNTIYF.

The chain couples TRBV12-1 to TRBJ1-5; the table names TRBD1, a call not compared with the DNA. TRBV12-1 is a known pseudogene. CDR3 length: 16 residues. CDR3 sequence: CASSFRQGYSNQPQHF. The CDR3 DNA follows: TGTGCCAGCAGCTTCCGTCAGGGCTATAGCAATCAGCCCCAGCATTTT.

In its sample, this clone was seen a few times. The V call is TRBV9, the J call TRBJ1-3; D remains ambiguous. V was pared by 4 bases and J by 6 bases, with 5 bases between. The CDR3 contains 11 residues. The germline V gene has CDR1 SGDLS and CDR2 YYNGEE. This CDR3 reads CASSPSNTIYF. In nucleotides, the CDR3 is TGTGCCAGCAGCCCTTCAAACACCATATATTTT.

This chain links TRBV4-1 with TRBJ2-7; D is ambiguous. V was trimmed by 0 bases and J by 0 bases, leaving 6 bases between them. The CDR3 runs to 14 residues. Germline V gene sequence: CDR1 MGHRA, CDR2 YSYEKL. CDR3 protein: CASSQERVSYEQYF. The DNA for the CDR3 is TGCGCCAGCAGCCAAGAACGAGTCTCCTACGAGCAGTACTTC.

With respect to this clone: One junction end does not reproduce the germline sequence, and a read error may be involved. The V and J genes are TRBV6-1 and TRBJ2-7, with D unresolved. This CDR3 has 14 amino acids. From germline, CDR1 is MNHNS and CDR2 SASEGT. The CDR3 nucleotides are TGTGCCAGCAGTAAAGCTATCAGCTCCTACGAGCAGTACTTC. Its protein is CASSKAISSYEQYF.

The CDR3 bases are TGTGCCAGCAGCAGGGAAGGAGTAGATTCACCCCTCCACTTT. Protein sequence: CASSREGVDSPLHF. This chain links TRBV2 with TRBJ1-6, with D possibly being TRBD1 (5 bases). The length of the CDR3 is 14 residues. Trimming pared 6 bases from V and 8 bases from J, leaving 14 bases between. CDR1 is SNHLY and CDR2 is FYNNEI in the germline V gene.